These 30 T cell receptor beta chains were sequenced from one sample in a study of blood T cell repertoires in COVID-19. The protocol was immunoSEQ multiplex PCR, while the TCRdb copy is restricted to in-frame clones and leaves out a portion. The table records some 280,000 clones, approximately 88% of them present only once. Specimen: peripheral blood. These receptors were collected from a woman between 40 and 55 years old who had recovered from COVID-19.

V is TRBV9 and J is TRBJ2-2; 10 bases align to TRBD1. Trimming at V came to 4 bases and at J to 3 bases, leaving 6 bases not matched to a gene. The CDR3 contains 16 residues. Germline lookup yields CDR1 SGDLS and CDR2 YYNGEE. This chain's CDR3 is CASSPRQGADTGELFF. CDR3 sequence (DNA): TGTGCCAGCAGCCCACGACAGGGGGCGGACACCGGGGAGCTGTTTTTT.

The chain joins TRBV2 to TRBJ1-2; tentative D call: TRBD1 (6 bases). Germline CDR1 SNHLY, CDR2 FYNNEI. This CDR3 spans 15 amino acids. V was pared by 6 bases and J by 2 bases, with 16 bases between. The CDR3 bases are TGTGCCAGCAGCGAAACCAGGACAGCAAACTATGGCTACACCTTC. Its translation is CASSETRTANYGYTF.

The J gene is TRBJ1-1, the V gene TRBV2; a weak D match, TRBD1 (6 bases). Per germline, CDR1 SNHLY and CDR2 FYNNEI. The CDR3 sequence is 15 residues long. Trimming took off 11 bases at V and 0 bases at J, with 19 bases between the two ends. The CDR3 DNA reads TGTGCCTCTTGCGGGGGGCGCGGGGTGAACACTGAAGCTTTCTTT. Translating it yields CASCGGRGVNTEAFF.

V usage is TRBV19 and J usage is TRBJ2-3; tentatively, D is TRBD2 (6 bases). This CDR3 has 13 residues. V was shortened by 4 bases and J by 1 base, with 6 bases between the two germline ends. Germline-derived CDR1 and CDR2 are LNHDA and SQIVND (reference sequence). The CDR3 reads CASSKRGTDTQYF. Written as DNA, the CDR3 is TGTGCCAGTAGTAAGCGGGGCACAGATACGCAGTATTTT.

This clone was detected once. The rearrangement links TRBV19 to TRBJ2-2; D is possibly TRBD1 (6 bases). The CDR3 totals 13 residues. The ends were cut back, 9 bases at V and 6 bases at J, with 14 bases in the middle. Germline V gene data show CDR1 as LNHDA and CDR2 as SQIVND (reference sequence). The CDR3 is CASRTQGSGELFF. In DNA, the CDR3 is TGTGCCAGCCGGACACAGGGCTCCGGGGAGCTGTTTTTT. Full variable domain (remainder filled in from reference TRBV19 and TRBJ2-2): DGGITQSPKYLFRKEGQNVTLSCEQNLNHDAMYWYRQDPGQGLRLIYYSQIVNDFQKGDIAEGYSVSREKKESFPLTVTSAQKNPTAFYLCASRTQGSGELFFGEGSRLTVL.

The genes are TRBV9 and TRBJ2-5; 15 bases line up with TRBD2. CDR1 is SGDLS, CDR2 YYNGEE, per germline. Trimming removed 0 bases from V and 2 bases from J; junction bases left unmatched: 2. The CDR3 is 17 amino acids. This CDR3 is CASSVAGLAGGQETQYF. CDR3 nucleotides: TGTGCCAGCAGCGTAGCTGGACTAGCGGGAGGGCAAGAGACCCAGTACTTC.

The V gene is TRBV4-1, the J gene TRBJ2-2; 7 bases match TRBD2. The germline V gene has CDR1 MGHRA and CDR2 YSYEKL. The CDR3 is 15 amino acids. V lost 3 bases and J lost 3; bases outside the gene matches: 4. In nucleotides, the CDR3 is TGCGCCAGCAGCCAGGGGACTACCGACACCGGGGAGCTGTTTTTT. Encoded protein: CASSQGTTDTGELFF.

The V call is TRBV7-9, the J call TRBJ1-4; D gene uncertain. The CDR3 is made up of 17 amino acids. V lost 5 bases and J lost 3, with 19 bases in between. Germline values: CDR1 SEHNR, CDR2 FQNEAQ (reference sequence). CDR3 DNA: TGTGCCAGCAGCAAGTCCGGGGTGCAGACGTCTAATGAAAAACTGTTTTTT. Protein product: CASSKSGVQTSNEKLFF.

This chain connects TRBV28 to TRBJ1-6; TRBD1 is a possible D gene (6 bases). V was trimmed by 4 bases and J by 8 bases, leaving 15 bases between them. CDR1 is MDHEN, CDR2 SYDVKM, per germline. This CDR3 is 15 amino acids long. The CDR3 region has the DNA TGTGCCAGCAGTTGGTACAGGGAAATTCATTCACCCCTCCACTTT. It encodes CASSWYREIHSPLHF. Complete variable domain (other parts from reference TRBV28 and TRBJ1-6): DVKVTQSSRYLVKRTGEKVFLECVQDMDHENMFWYRQDPGLGLRLIYFSYDVKMKEKGDIPEGYSVSREKKERFSLILESASTNQTSMYLCASSWYREIHSPLHFGNGTRLTVT.

The chain is built from TRBV6-2 or TRBV6-3 and TRBJ2-7; D is unresolved. The CDR3 spans 13 residues. The germline V gene has CDR1 MNHEY and CDR2 SVGEGT. Between the trimmed V and J ends, which lost 2 bases and 3 bases, there was a span of 8 bases. CDR3 protein: CASSYRQDYEQYF. In DNA, the CDR3 is TGTGCCAGCAGTTACAGGCAGGACTACGAGCAGTACTTC.

The chain joins TRBV11-3 to TRBJ1-1, with a tentative D call TRBD1 (5 bases). The germline CDR1 and CDR2 sequences are SGHNT and YENEEA. The CDR3 has 17 residues. Trimming took off 5 bases at V and 3 bases at J, with 22 bases between the two ends. The CDR3 reads CASSLARWGVVDTEAFF. The CDR3 DNA reads TGTGCCAGCAGCCTAGCGCGTTGGGGGGTAGTTGACACTGAAGCTTTCTTT.

V is TRBV19 and J is TRBJ1-5, with 8 bases that match TRBD1. Germline CDR1 and CDR2: LNHDA and SQIVND (reference sequence). The junction had 4 bases not matched to a gene; V was cut back by 2 bases and J by 7 bases. The CDR3 has 14 amino acids. CDR3 protein: CASSIQGAEQPQHF. The CDR3 DNA follows: TGTGCCAGTAGTATACAGGGGGCGGAACAGCCCCAGCATTTT. The variable domain in full, with the rest retrieved from reference TRBV19 and TRBJ1-5, is DGGITQSPKYLFRKEGQNVTLSCEQNLNHDAMYWYRQDPGQGLRLIYYSQIVNDFQKGDIAEGYSVSREKKESFPLTVTSAQKNPTAFYLCASSIQGAEQPQHFGDGTRLSIL.

This clone was counted once. The chain links TRBV9 to TRBJ2-1, with 11 positions matching TRBD2. This CDR3 is 17 amino acids long. Germline CDR1 SGDLS, CDR2 YYNGEE. The V and J ends lost 4 bases and 1 base, in that order; junction bases with no gene match: 7. DNA for the CDR3: TGTGCCAGCAGCACGGGACTAGCGGACAGTTCCTACAATGAGCAGTTCTTC. Translated, it gives CASSTGLADSSYNEQFF.

The gene calls are TRBV6-6 and TRBJ2-7; D might be TRBD1 (5 bases). The V end lost 3 bases, the J end lost 4 bases, and 13 bases lay between the germline ends. The CDR3 spans 14 residues. In germline, CDR1 is MNHNY, CDR2 SVGAGI (reference sequence). In DNA, the CDR3 is TGTGCCAGCAGTTATAGGGCAGGGTTATACGAGCAGTACTTC. Amino acids: CASSYRAGLYEQYF.

This clone was seen a single time. The chain joins TRBV2 to TRBJ2-2; D might be TRBD2 (5 bases). With 1 base removed from V and 0 bases from J, the gap between germline ends came to 9 bases. Germline V gene sequence: CDR1 SNHLY, CDR2 FYNNEI. This CDR3 has 16 residues. CDR3 nucleotide sequence: TGTGCCAGCAGTGAAGTCATAGCGACGAACACCGGGGAGCTGTTTTTT. This translates into CASSEVIATNTGELFF.

The chain couples TRBV13 to TRBJ2-7; no definite D call. Germline V lookup: CDR1 PRHDT, CDR2 FYEKMQ (reference sequence). The length of the CDR3 is 12 residues. V was clipped by 5 bases and J by 3 bases, with 8 bases between them. CDR3 in amino acids: CASSLESYEQYF. In DNA form, the CDR3 reads TGTGCCAGCAGCCTCGAGAGCTACGAGCAGTACTTC.

V gene TRBV5-1 combines with J gene TRBJ2-1, with TRBD2 matching 12 bases. The germline gives CDR1 SGHRS, CDR2 YFSETQ. The CDR3 extends over 15 amino acids. After removal of 4 bases from V and 7 bases from J, the junction contained 6 bases not matched to a gene. The CDR3 DNA reads as TGCGCCAGCAGCGACGGACTAGCGGGGACTAATGAGCAGTTCTTC. As protein: CASSDGLAGTNEQFF.

This sequence joins TRBV5-1 and TRBJ2-7; a weak D match, TRBD1 (7 bases). Germline values: CDR1 SGHRS, CDR2 YFSETQ. Trimming cost V 3 bases and J 3 bases, with 16 bases left between them. The length of the CDR3 is 15 residues. CDR3: CASSYQEGAGYEQYF. The CDR3 nucleotides are TGCGCCAGCAGCTATCAGGAGGGGGCGGGCTACGAGCAGTACTTC.

The genes are TRBV7-2 and TRBJ1-1; a possible D gene is TRBD1 (5 bases). The CDR3 runs to 14 residues. Per the germline V gene, CDR1 is SGHTA and CDR2 is FQGNSA. Trimming pared 0 bases from V and 4 bases from J, leaving 9 bases between. The CDR3 sequence is CASSLAQGLTEAFF. In DNA, the CDR3 is TGTGCCAGCAGCTTAGCCCAGGGTCTCACTGAAGCTTTCTTT.

The genes are TRBV27 and TRBJ2-3, with unresolved D. The V end lost 3 bases, the J end lost 2 bases, and 15 bases lay between the germline ends. The CDR3 loop spans 16 amino acids. Germline values: CDR1 MNHEY, CDR2 SMNVEV (reference sequence). CDR3: CASSFFGAEYTDTQYF. The CDR3, as DNA: TGTGCCAGCAGTTTTTTTGGAGCCGAATACACAGATACGCAGTATTTT.

The chain joins TRBV5-4 to TRBJ2-1, with TRBD1 matching over 9 bases. Losses at the gene ends were 5 bases for V and 6 bases for J; bases not matched to a gene: 12. Germline CDR1 and CDR2: SGHNT and YYREEE (reference sequence). This CDR3 spans 16 amino acids. In nucleotides, the CDR3 is TGTGCCAGCAGTTCCCCTCCGGGACAGGGCTCCAATGAGCAGTTCTTC. Amino acid sequence: CASSSPPGQGSNEQFF.

The CDR3 DNA reads TGTGCCAGCAGTTCGAGCCCCTACGAGCAGTACTTC. Its protein is CASSSSPYEQYF. This sequence joins TRBV27 and TRBJ2-7; D remains unclear. V was pared by 4 bases and J by 2 bases, with 6 bases between. The CDR3 runs to 12 residues. Germline V gene lookup returns CDR1 MNHEY and CDR2 SMNVEV (reference sequence).

V usage is TRBV19 and J usage is TRBJ1-2; 7 bases fit TRBD1. The J segment lost 7 bases and the V segment lost 5 bases, leaving 4 bases of the junction unmatched. Germline CDR1 and CDR2: LNHDA and SQIVND (reference sequence). The CDR3 is 12 residues long. CDR3 in DNA: TGTGCCAGTAGTGACAGGGAAAGTGGCTACACCTTC. Its protein product is CASSDRESGYTF.

This chain joins TRBV14 and TRBJ2-2; possible D gene TRBD1, 6 bases. This CDR3 is 17 amino acids long. CDR1 and CDR2 (germline): SGHDN, FVKESK. V gave up 0 bases and J gave up 0 bases, with 11 bases separating them. This CDR3 reads CASSQDSWTANTGELFF. The DNA of the CDR3 is TGTGCCAGCAGCCAAGATTCATGGACAGCGAACACCGGGGAGCTGTTTTTT.

The count of this clone is one. The CDR3 nucleotides read TGTGCCAGCAGCTCAGAAAGTGCGGCAACTAATGAAAAACTGTTTTTT. Translation gives CASSSESAATNEKLFF. This chain uses TRBV5-8 with TRBJ1-4, with D unclear. The CDR3 extends over 16 amino acids. In germline, CDR1 is SGHTS, CDR2 YDEGEE. Trimming cost V 3 bases and J 0 bases, with 12 bases left between them.

The chain uses TRBV30 and TRBJ2-3; no clear D. Germline V lookup: CDR1 GTSNPN, CDR2 SVGIG (reference sequence). The CDR3 contains 12 residues. The V gene lost 2 bases and the J gene lost 2 bases, with 5 bases spanning the gap. The CDR3 nucleotides read TGTGCCTGGAGTATCCTCACAGATACGCAGTATTTT. Its translation: CAWSILTDTQYF.

J is TRBJ2-3 and V is TRBV7-3, with a possible D match to TRBD2 (5 bases). Germline CDR1 SGHTA, CDR2 FQGTGA. V was trimmed by 2 bases and J by 9 bases, leaving 18 bases between them. The CDR3 runs 15 residues. CDR3 protein: CASSLGISRGGTQYF. CDR3 coding DNA: TGTGCCAGCAGCTTAGGCATTTCACGAGGAGGCACGCAGTATTTT.

The chain recombines TRBV11-3 with TRBJ2-3; 10 nucleotides agree with TRBD1. Germline V gene data show CDR1 as SGHNT and CDR2 as YENEEA. Trimming removed 4 bases from V and 3 bases from J; junction bases left unmatched: 10. This CDR3 contains 17 residues. CDR3 in DNA: TGTGCCAGCAGCTCGGGCACGGGACAGGGGAGGACAGATACGCAGTATTTT. The encoded protein is CASSSGTGQGRTDTQYF.

This chain connects TRBV29-1 to TRBJ1-1, with a weak D call TRBD1 (5 bases). CDR3 length equals 11 residues. Germline loops: CDR1 SQVTM, CDR2 ANQGSEA. The V end lost 4 bases, the J end lost 4 bases, and 7 bases lay between the germline ends. The CDR3 coding sequence is TGCAGCGTTGGGACAAGCACTGAAGCTTTCTTT. It translates to CSVGTSTEAFF.

This rearrangement joins TRBV6-1 to TRBJ1-1; D is perhaps TRBD1 (6 bases). The CDR3 spans 15 residues. The germline V gene has CDR1 MNHNS and CDR2 SASEGT. V gave up 3 bases and J gave up 5 bases, with 16 bases separating them. Here the CDR3 reads CASSDGRRGGTEAFF. The CDR3 nucleotides read TGTGCCAGCAGTGATGGCAGGAGGGGGGGAACTGAAGCTTTCTTT.